Sequencing of this TCR beta chain was carried out in a study of T cell clonotyping in hematopoietic cell transplantation (dated by TCRdb to the early 2020s). About the investigation overall: Recipient samples taken before transplant were obtained following cytoreduction. In the study, some 140 blood samples were gathered from 35 to 45 consecutive transplant recipients and their related donors. Patient recruitment ran from late 2015 to January 2017, and follow-up continued until late 2020 or death. Beyond this particular receptor, the publication reports: Broader posttransplant TCR repertoire diversity was predicted by donor and pretransplant recipient Inverse Simpson Index values. Just a small fraction of recipient repertoires overlapped with donor repertoires, and more than 97% appeared de novo at the given depth. Sample size was limited, and cells were not sorted, so CD4 and CD8 repertoire contributions could not be separated. After transplant, TCR diversity in recipients dropped, and pathologically expanded clonotypes climbed progressively between day 30 and day 180.

Regarding this clone: This receptor's antigen is unknown. No much larger clone exists at a distance of one base, and base qualities are not known.

The sample's time point label, in plain terms: recipient sample about 28 days before transplant, after cytoreduction. Blood from recipients was drawn about 28 days before transplant and again at days 30, 100 and 180 after transplant. Nuclei Lysis Solution was used to extract genomic DNA from fresh or cryopreserved unfractionated peripheral blood mononuclear cells. The immunoSEQ assay, a bias-controlled multiplex PCR with V- and J-specific primers, was used to amplify TCR beta CDR3 regions from genomic DNA. A proprietary barcode and Illumina adapter sequences were added to the CDR3 amplicons in a second PCR step. An Illumina MiSeq instrument was used for sequencing of the CDR3 libraries. On the authors' methods: immunoSEQ Analyzer 3.0 was used for export and quality control, with R Bioconductor and Immunarch used for downstream analyses. Repertoire metrics were calculated using only productive rearrangements within the normalized downsampled data set. Clonotypes larger than 5 templates in the normalized cohort were defined as pathologically expanded. The Inverse Simpson Index served as the measure of repertoire diversity. To capture all clonotypes, CMV-specificity analyses were performed on the non-normalized data set. Entries here come from immuneACCESS through TCRdb and include only in-frame sequences with V and J called. Some clones fail to appear in such tables; in the studies checked, an unresolved V gene covers under half of the shortfall, and the cause of the remainder is unknown. That table supplies the V and J calls and clone size; D and trimming were determined from the DNA. The sample table lists some 36,000 clones, around 95% of them with a count of one. The ten biggest clones cover about 1.6% of the sample.

CDR1 is given as SGHNT and CDR2 as YENEEA, both from the germline V gene. CDR3 length: 14 amino acids, cysteine to phenylalanine. Only the CDR3 DNA is retained, 42 bases long and in frame from the first base. V is cut back by 4 bases and J by 7 bases, with 5 bases in the junction unmatched. The TCR was taken from a man aged 35-49 years with chronic myeloid leukemia. Some clones in this sample may be carry-over from other donors' samples. The V and J segments used are TRBV11-3 and TRBJ1-2; 11 middle bases align to TRBD1. Material: peripheral blood mononuclear cells, obtained before stem cell transplant. The bases are TGTGCCAGCAGCTCCCCCGGGACAGGGGGTGGCTACACCTTC. Its product reads: CASSSPGTGGGYTF. The full variable domain, with segments outside the CDR3 supplied by the reference TRBV11-3 and TRBJ1-2 proteins, appears as EAGVVQSPRYKIIEKKQPVAFWCNPISGHNTLYWYLQNLGQGPELLIRYENEEAVDDSQLPKDRFSAERLKGVDSTLKIQPAELGDSAVYLCASSSPGTGGGYTFGSGTRLTVV.